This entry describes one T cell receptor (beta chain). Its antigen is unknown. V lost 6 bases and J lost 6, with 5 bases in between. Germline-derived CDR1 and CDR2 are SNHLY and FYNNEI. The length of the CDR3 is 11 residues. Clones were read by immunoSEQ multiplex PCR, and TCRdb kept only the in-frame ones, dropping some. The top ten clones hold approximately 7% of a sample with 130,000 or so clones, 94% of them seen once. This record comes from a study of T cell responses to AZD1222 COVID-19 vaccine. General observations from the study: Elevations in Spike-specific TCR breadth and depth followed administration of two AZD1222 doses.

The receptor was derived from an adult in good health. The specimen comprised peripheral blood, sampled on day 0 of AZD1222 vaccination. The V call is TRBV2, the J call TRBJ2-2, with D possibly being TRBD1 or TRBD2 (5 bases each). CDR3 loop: CASRGPGELFF. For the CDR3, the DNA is TGTGCCAGCAGGGGACCCGGGGAGCTGTTTTTT.